Below are 16 T cell receptor beta chains sequenced from a single sample in a study of early T cells in non-severe SARS-CoV-2 infection. TCRdb analysed the 5' RACE reads with MiXCR anew, one entry per CDR3 protein. The profile covers over 55,000 distinct CDR3 sequences, with roughly 12% appearing a single time and 2.5% to 3.5% taken by the ten largest. Material for sequencing was whole blood. The origin of the receptors is an adult who was a healthcare worker with PCR-confirmed SARS-CoV-2 infection or an uninfected control (not recorded which).

The chain has TRBV7-9 and TRBJ2-1; 9 nucleotides line up with TRBD1. The CDR3 covers 15 residues. Germline CDR1 is SEHNR and CDR2 is FQNEAQ (reference sequence). The ends lost 5 bases at V and 5 bases at J; junction bases unmatched: 7. The CDR3 is CASSEGQGRDNEQFF. CDR3 nucleotides: TGTGCCAGCAGCGAGGGACAGGGAAGGGACAATGAGCAGTTCTTC. The full variable domain, its missing parts supplied by reference TRBV7-9 and TRBJ2-1, is DTGVSQNPRHKITKRGQNVTFRCDPISEHNRLYWYRQTLGQGPEFLTYFQNEAQLEKSRLLSDRFSAERPKGSFSTLEIQRTEQGDSAMYLCASSEGQGRDNEQFFGPGTRLTVL.

This clonotype was recorded at least ten times. The chain combines TRBV7-8 with TRBJ2-2; no clear D gene. V lost 0 bases and J 7 bases, leaving 6 bases between the germline ends. The V gene's germline CDR1 is SGHVS and CDR2 FQNEAQ. The CDR3 length is 13 residues. The CDR3: CASSLAFNGELFF. CDR3 nucleotide sequence: TGTGCCAGCAGCTTAGCGTTCAACGGGGAGCTGTTTTTT.

The V call is TRBV30, the J call TRBJ1-6; maybe TRBD1 (5 bases). Germline V gene data show CDR1 as GTSNPN and CDR2 as SVGIG (reference sequence). V dropped 0 bases and J dropped 7 bases, with 10 bases sitting between them. CDR3 length: 14 amino acids. Here the CDR3 reads CAWSVSGPNSPLHF. The DNA for the CDR3 is TGTGCCTGGAGTGTGTCGGGGCCCAATTCACCCCTCCACTTT.

This clonotype has just a few counts. Relative to the germline gene, one junction end is altered; a read error may explain this. The CDR3: CASNLGGF. DNA of the CDR3: TGTGCCAGCAACCTAGGAGGCTTT. The chain uses TRBV11-2 and TRBJ1-1; D not resolved. Germline CDR1 reads SGHAT; CDR2 reads FQNNGV. This CDR3 contains 8 residues.

Only a few counts were recorded for this clonotype. The chain carries TRBV4-2 and TRBJ2-3; D perhaps matches TRBD2 (5 bases). Germline-derived CDR1 and CDR2 are LGHNA and YNFKEQ. The V end was cut by 0 bases, the J end by 2 bases, with 18 bases between. The CDR3 loop spans 18 amino acids. CDR3 DNA: TGTGCCAGCAGCCAAGATCTATGGTTCCCCGGGAACACAGATACGCAGTATTTT. This encodes CASSQDLWFPGNTDTQYF.

Concerning this clonotype itself: This may be a read error, as it is one base from a much larger clone. This chain links TRBV12-3 or TRBV12-4 with TRBJ1-5, with D hard to call. This CDR3 contains 12 residues. This CDR3 reads CASRGSNQPRHF. The CDR3 coding sequence is TGTGCCAGCAGAGGTAGCAATCAGCCCCGGCATTTT.

This clonotype showed up many times. The J gene is TRBJ2-1, the V gene TRBV7-3; 7 positions match TRBD2. The germline V gene encodes CDR1 SGHTA and CDR2 FQGTGA. The CDR3 covers 14 residues. V was clipped by 3 bases and J by 7 bases; unmatched bases: 6. Here the CDR3 DNA reads TGTGCCAGCAGCTTTCGGGGACTAAGAAATGAGCAGTTCTTC. Translating gives CASSFRGLRNEQFF. Using reference TRBV7-3 and TRBJ2-1 for the parts outside the CDR3, the full variable domain is GAGVSQTPSNKVTEKGKYVELRCDPISGHTALYWYRQSLGQGPEFLIYFQGTGAADDSGLPNDRFFAVRPEGSVSTLKIQRTERGDSAVYLCASSFRGLRNEQFFGPGTRLTVL.

This clonotype was seen ten or more times. J is TRBJ2-5 and V is TRBV6-6; D ambiguous. Per germline, CDR1 MNHNY and CDR2 SVGAGI (reference sequence). V was pared by 4 bases and J by 3 bases, with 6 bases between. The CDR3 is 12 amino acids. CDR3 nucleotide sequence: TGTGCCAGCAGTTTGGCGGAAGAGACCCAGTACTTC. Its protein product is CASSLAEETQYF.

This clonotype has ten or more counts. This sequence joins TRBV19 and TRBJ2-1; 8 nucleotides line up with TRBD1. Germline trimming cut 1 base from V and 6 bases from J; bases unmatched to any gene: 8. This CDR3 spans 16 amino acids. Germline V gives CDR1 LNHDA, CDR2 SQIVND (reference sequence). CDR3 amino acids: CASSIVGTGLGNEQFF. For the CDR3, the DNA is TGTGCCAGTAGTATAGTTGGGACAGGACTTGGCAATGAGCAGTTCTTC.

This clonotype was seen a few times. The chain carries TRBV29-1 and TRBJ2-1; D gene unclear. V lost 0 bases to trimming and J lost 0 bases, with 6 bases between them. The CDR3 covers 14 residues. Germline CDR1 SQVTM, CDR2 ANQGSEA. CDR3 sequence (DNA): TGCAGCGTTGAAGACAGAAGCTCCTACAATGAGCAGTTCTTC. Residues: CSVEDRSSYNEQFF.

The V and J genes are TRBV29-1 and TRBJ2-1, with 10 positions matching TRBD2. Trimming at V came to 7 bases and at J to 12 bases, leaving 15 bases not matched to a gene. Germline CDR1 and CDR2: SQVTM and ANQGSEA. This CDR3 has 14 residues. Written as DNA, the CDR3 is TGCAGCGCTCTAGTACTAGCGGGGTCTCATTTGCAGTTCTTC. This sequence encodes CSALVLAGSHLQFF.

The chain recombines TRBV10-2 with TRBJ2-7, with D perhaps matching TRBD1 (6 bases). In germline, CDR1 is WSHSY, CDR2 SAAADI. V was clipped by 6 bases and J by 10 bases, with 19 bases between them. CDR3 length: 13 residues. The CDR3 DNA sequence: TGCGCCAGCAGCACCAAGACAGGTGGCGACCAGTACTTC. Translated: CASSTKTGGDQYF.

This clonotype was picked up many times. The rearrangement joins TRBV7-9 to TRBJ2-5, with a tentative D call TRBD2 (6 bases). The germline V gene encodes CDR1 SEHNR and CDR2 FQNEAQ (reference sequence). V was trimmed by 5 bases and J by 7 bases, leaving 17 bases between them. This CDR3 comprises 14 residues. The CDR3 loop is CASSHGTASGTQYF. DNA for the CDR3: TGTGCCAGCAGCCACGGGACTGCATCAGGGACCCAGTACTTC.

This clonotype was observed at least ten times. The chain uses TRBV12-3 or TRBV12-4 and TRBJ2-6; no reliable D call. The V and J ends lost 2 bases and 0 bases respectively, with 2 bases between them. CDR3 length: 14 amino acids. CDR3 in DNA: TGTGCCAGCAGTTTACACTCTGGGGCCAACGTCCTGACTTTC. As protein: CASSLHSGANVLTF.

This clonotype has a handful of counts. The genes are TRBV20-1 and TRBJ2-1, with 8 bases aligning to TRBD2. From germline, CDR1 is DFQATT and CDR2 SNEGSKA (reference sequence). The CDR3 has 15 amino acids. Germline trimming cut 4 bases from V and 6 bases from J; bases unmatched to any gene: 11. Written as DNA, the CDR3 is TGCAGTGCTACAACCGGGACTAGTGGTGGCAATGAGCAGTTCTTC. Encoded protein: CSATTGTSGGNEQFF.

This clonotype occurred many times. This chain connects TRBV12-3 or TRBV12-4 to TRBJ2-3, with a tentative D call TRBD2 (6 bases). This CDR3 region has 15 residues. V was shortened by 7 bases and J by 10 bases, with 24 bases between the two germline ends. In nucleotides, the CDR3 is TGTGCCAGCACCCCGGGAGCGGGCCACCATGGGTCGCAGTATTTT. Translating gives CASTPGAGHHGSQYF.